The 27 T cell receptor beta chains reported below all come from one sample, sequenced in a study of blood T cell repertoires in COVID-19. The repertoire was sequenced with immunoSEQ multiplex PCR; TCRdb's copy has only in-frame clones and lacks some. Seen here are 200,000 to 300,000 clones, about 90% observed once, and the top ten hold around 7.8%. Material: peripheral blood. The receptors here all came from a man in his 60s who had recovered from COVID-19.

This chain uses TRBV18 with TRBJ1-5, with TRBD1 identical over 8 bases. There are 16 residues in the CDR3. V lost 5 bases to trimming and J lost 0 bases; unmatched junction nucleotides: 6. Germline CDR1 reads KGHSH; CDR2 reads LQKENI. The chain's CDR3 is CASSSGQGNSNQPQHF. The CDR3 DNA is TGTGCCAGCTCATCAGGACAGGGAAATAGCAATCAGCCCCAGCATTTT.

The chain employs TRBV3-1 (or the pseudogene TRBV3-2) and TRBJ2-3; weak D call: TRBD2 (6 bases). From germline, CDR1 is LGHDT and CDR2 YNNKEL (reference sequence). CDR3 length: 13 amino acids. The germline V and J ends were trimmed by 2 bases and 7 bases, with 10 bases remaining between them. In DNA, the CDR3 is TGTGCCAGCAGCCAACGGCGGGGTTATACGCAGTATTTT. It translates to CASSQRRGYTQYF.

The chain combines TRBV6-6 with TRBJ2-7; a weak D match, TRBD1 (6 bases). Trimming pared 6 bases from V and 6 bases from J, leaving 9 bases between. CDR3 length equals 11 residues. Looked up from germline, CDR1 is MNHNY and CDR2 is SVGAGI (reference sequence). The DNA for the CDR3 is TGTGCCAGCAGCCAGGACAGCGAGCAGTACGTC. Amino acid sequence: CASSQDSEQYV.

The chain joins TRBV5-6 to TRBJ1-2; no definite D call. This CDR3 spans 12 amino acids. Trimming stripped 0 bases from V and 8 bases from J, with 8 bases between. Per germline, CDR1 SGHDT and CDR2 YYEEEE. This CDR3 reads CASSLAGWGYTF. In DNA form, the CDR3 reads TGTGCCAGCAGCTTGGCCGGGTGGGGCTACACCTTC.

The genes are TRBV18 and TRBJ2-2; TRBD2 matches 7 bases. CDR1 and CDR2 from the germline V gene are KGHSH and LQKENI. The trim removed 5 bases at V and 1 base at J, leaving 7 bases unmatched. The CDR3 is 16 amino acids. The CDR3 region is CASSERLARNTGELFF. The CDR3 DNA follows: TGTGCCAGCTCAGAAAGACTAGCTAGGAACACCGGGGAGCTGTTTTTT. The whole variable domain, filled in from reference TRBV18 and TRBJ2-2, reads NAGVMQNPRHLVRRRGQEARLRCSPMKGHSHVYWYRQLPEEGLKFMVYLQKENIIDESGMPKERFSAEFPKEGPSILRIQQVVRGDSAAYFCASSERLARNTGELFFGEGSRLTVL.

The chain joins TRBV29-1 to TRBJ2-1; TRBD1 is a possible D gene (6 bases). V dropped 5 bases and J dropped 0 bases, with 17 bases sitting between them. The germline V gene encodes CDR1 SQVTM and CDR2 ANQGSEA. The CDR3 is 16 residues long. The CDR3 spells CSVLLGAAASYNEQFF. In DNA form, the CDR3 reads TGCAGCGTTCTGCTGGGGGCCGCCGCCTCCTACAATGAGCAGTTCTTC.

In regard to this clone: This sample includes further DNA sequences coding for the same CDR3. V usage is TRBV5-1 and J usage is TRBJ1-6; D not resolved. Germline assignment: CDR1 SGHRS and CDR2 YFSETQ. The length of the CDR3 is 16 residues. The ends were cut back, 0 bases at V and 6 bases at J, with 13 bases in the middle. The CDR3 spells CASSLAPGSGNSPLHF. Written as DNA, the CDR3 is TGCGCCAGCAGCTTGGCGCCCGGGTCGGGTAATTCACCCCTCCACTTT. The full variable domain, rest sourced from reference TRBV5-1 and TRBJ1-6, is KAGVTQTPRYLIKTRGQQVTLSCSPISGHRSVSWYQQTPGQGLQFLFEYFSETQRNKGNFPGRFSGRQFSNSRSEMNVSTLELGDSALYLCASSLAPGSGNSPLHFGNGTRLTVT.

This chain's CDR3 is CASTRAANSPLHF. The CDR3 DNA follows: TGTGCCAGCACCAGGGCGGCTAATTCACCCCTCCACTTT. This chain uses TRBV6-5 with TRBJ1-6; possibly TRBD1 for D (5 bases). Trimming took off 7 bases at V and 6 bases at J, with 10 bases between the two ends. The germline V gene has CDR1 MNHEY and CDR2 SVGAGI. The CDR3 loop spans 13 amino acids.

The genes are TRBV24-1 and TRBJ2-5, with unresolved D. Trimming took 4 bases from V and 5 from J, leaving 10 bases between them. Germline-derived CDR1 and CDR2 are KGHDR and SFDVKD. This CDR3 region has 13 residues. CDR3 region: CATSEPYEETQYF. In nucleotides, the CDR3 is TGTGCCACCAGTGAGCCCTACGAGGAGACCCAGTACTTC.

The genes are TRBV29-1 and TRBJ1-2; possibly TRBD1 for D (5 bases). There are 11 residues in the CDR3. Trimming removed 5 bases at V and 8 bases at J, with 12 bases between. CDR1 is SQVTM and CDR2 is ANQGSEA in the germline V gene. The CDR3 reads CSVQGVEGYTF. DNA of the CDR3: TGCAGCGTTCAGGGTGTAGAGGGCTACACCTTC. Full variable domain (outside the CDR3, taken from reference TRBV29-1 and TRBJ1-2): SAVISQKPSRDICQRGTSLTIQCQVDSQVTMMFWYRQQPGQSLTLIATANQGSEATYESGFVIDKFPISRPNLTFSTLTVSNMSPEDSSIYLCSVQGVEGYTFGSGTRLTVV.

This chain links TRBV9 with TRBJ2-3, with a possible D match to TRBD2 (7 bases). Germline-derived CDR1 and CDR2 are SGDLS and YYNGEE. This CDR3 is 15 amino acids long. Trimming left V 0 bases short and J 5 bases short, with 13 bases between. CDR3 residues: CASSVGGGKIDTQYF. For the CDR3, the DNA is TGTGCCAGCAGCGTAGGCGGGGGCAAGATAGATACGCAGTATTTT.

The V call is TRBV7-9, the J call TRBJ1-6; D not resolved. CDR1 and CDR2 (germline): SEHNR, FQNEAQ (reference sequence). This CDR3 region has 15 residues. V was pared by 4 bases and J by 6 bases, with 13 bases between. CDR3 nucleotide sequence: TGTGCCAGCAGCTCCACCCTGGCGGGTAATTCACCCCTCCACTTT. Translating it yields CASSSTLAGNSPLHF.

This chain uses TRBV5-1 with TRBJ2-7; D is perhaps TRBD2 (5 bases). The germline V gene encodes CDR1 SGHRS and CDR2 YFSETQ. V gave up 4 bases and J gave up 2 bases, with 16 bases separating them. There are 15 residues in the CDR3. The CDR3 coding sequence is TGCGCCAGCAGCGAAACTCGGACTGATCCCTACGAGCAGTACTTC. It is translated as CASSETRTDPYEQYF.

A single count supports this clone. This sequence joins TRBV19 and TRBJ2-5; 12 positions agree with TRBD2. After removal of 0 bases from V and 5 bases from J, the junction contained 7 bases not matched to a gene. In germline, CDR1 is LNHDA, CDR2 SQIVND (reference sequence). The CDR3 is made up of 17 amino acids. This CDR3 is CASSIERTSGGSETQYF. CDR3 coding DNA: TGTGCCAGTAGTATAGAGCGAACTAGCGGGGGGTCGGAGACCCAGTACTTC.

This chain's CDR3 is CASRQGGKNEQFF. The CDR3 region has the DNA TGTGCCAGCAGGCAGGGGGGAAAAAATGAGCAGTTCTTC. J is TRBJ2-1 and V is TRBV6-5; D might be TRBD1 (7 bases). The V end was cut by 6 bases, the J end by 7 bases, with 13 bases between. The CDR3 has 13 amino acids. Germline V gene sequence: CDR1 MNHEY, CDR2 SVGAGI.

V is TRBV9 and J is TRBJ1-6; 12 nucleotides agree with TRBD1. The CDR3 runs 17 residues. J lost 8 bases, V lost 0 bases, and 6 bases had no gene match. Germline V lookup: CDR1 SGDLS, CDR2 YYNGEE. This CDR3 reads CASSVGGTGGLDSPLHF. CDR3 in DNA: TGTGCCAGCAGCGTAGGGGGGACAGGGGGCTTGGATTCACCCCTCCACTTT.

Only one count was recorded for this clone. The chain links TRBV12-3 or TRBV12-4 to TRBJ1-5; perhaps TRBD1 as D (6 bases). Trimming removed 5 bases from V and 4 bases from J, with 9 bases in between. This CDR3 is 13 amino acids long. CDR3 bases: TGTGCCAGCAGTATCAGGGGTAATCAGCCCCAGCATTTT. Its protein product is CASSIRGNQPQHF.

This rearrangement joins TRBV7-8 to TRBJ2-7; a possible D gene is TRBD1 (5 bases). Germline CDR1 SGHVS, CDR2 FQNEAQ. V shed 4 bases and J shed 3 bases, with 7 bases lying between them. The CDR3 is 12 residues long. The CDR3 DNA reads TGTGCCAGCAGCTCTACAGGCTACGAGCAGTACTTC. It is translated as CASSSTGYEQYF.

The rearrangement links TRBV10-3 to TRBJ2-5; D is unresolved. Germline CDR1 and CDR2: ENHRY and SYGVKD. This CDR3 is 12 amino acids long. Trimming shortened V by 3 bases and J by 2 bases, and 4 bases separated the two germline ends. CDR3 sequence reads: CAISDVQETQYF. The CDR3 DNA sequence: TGTGCCATCAGTGACGTACAAGAGACCCAGTACTTC.

V and J are TRBV5-1 and TRBJ1-4, with D unresolved. CDR1 and CDR2 (germline): SGHRS, YFSETQ. Trimming left V 1 base short and J 5 bases short, with 9 bases between. The CDR3 spans 14 residues. CDR3 amino acids: CASSLQVPNEKLFF. CDR3 DNA sequence: TGCGCCAGCAGCTTGCAGGTGCCCAATGAAAAACTGTTTTTT.

The chain employs TRBV2 and TRBJ2-7; D might be TRBD2 (6 bases). This CDR3 spans 14 amino acids. CDR1 and CDR2 from the germline V gene are SNHLY and FYNNEI. Trimming took off 6 bases at V and 2 bases at J, with 14 bases between the two ends. The CDR3 region has the DNA TGTGCCAGCAGAGGATCCGGGGAGGCCTACGAGCAGTACGTC. Translation gives CASRGSGEAYEQYV.

This sequence joins TRBV7-2 and TRBJ1-1; 8 bases align to TRBD1. Germline CDR1 SGHTA, CDR2 FQGNSA. There are 12 residues in the CDR3. The trim removed 1 base at V and 10 bases at J, leaving 2 bases unmatched. For the CDR3, the DNA is TGTGCCAGCAGCTTAGTCAGGGGGCGAGCTTTCTTT. Protein: CASSLVRGRAFF.

This clone is a singleton in its sample. The rearrangement uses TRBV5-1 and TRBJ2-1; 13 bases are shared with TRBD2. The germline V gene has CDR1 SGHRS and CDR2 YFSETQ. The CDR3 is 16 amino acids. Losses at the gene ends were 4 bases for V and 7 bases for J; bases not matched to a gene: 8. CDR3 nucleotide sequence: TGCGCCAGCAGCACGGGACTAGCGGGGTATTTTAATGAGCAGTTCTTC. Its protein is CASSTGLAGYFNEQFF.

CDR3 sequence: CASMRAAFHEQFF. For the CDR3, the DNA is TGTGCCAGTATGAGGGCCGCGTTCCATGAGCAGTTCTTC. The chain combines TRBV19 with TRBJ2-1, with D perhaps matching TRBD2 (5 bases). Germline V gene lookup returns CDR1 LNHDA and CDR2 SQIVND (reference sequence). This CDR3 comprises 13 residues. V was trimmed by 7 bases and J by 8 bases, leaving 15 bases between them.

This rearrangement joins TRBV30 to TRBJ2-1; no clear D gene. The CDR3 spans 12 residues. Trimming removed 4 bases from V and 6 bases from J, with 10 bases in between. Per the germline V gene, CDR1 is GTSNPN and CDR2 is SVGIG (reference sequence). As DNA, the CDR3 is TGTGCCTGGAATCGTCTTCGCAATGAGCAGTTCTTC. This codes for CAWNRLRNEQFF.

The chain recombines TRBV18 with TRBJ2-7; no firm D call. The germline V gene has CDR1 KGHSH and CDR2 LQKENI. The CDR3 spans 13 residues. The V gene lost 3 bases and the J gene lost 1 base, with 7 bases spanning the gap. The CDR3 region has the DNA TGTGCCAGCTCACCGGTTCGGTCCTACGAGCAGTACTTC. This gives the protein CASSPVRSYEQYF.

This chain joins TRBV3-1 (or the pseudogene TRBV3-2) and TRBJ2-2; no clear D. Germline-derived CDR1 and CDR2 are LGHDT and YNNKEL (reference sequence). V lost 1 base, J lost 6 bases, and 15 bases lay in between. The CDR3 runs to 16 residues. The CDR3 nucleotides read TGTGCCAGCAGCCAAGCCCCGGGTAGCTCGGCCGGGGAGCTGTTTTTT. It is translated as CASSQAPGSSAGELFF.